This TCR beta chain appears in the sequencing data of a study of CXCR3-negative and CXCR3-positive naive CD8 T cells. Whole-study results and caveats: Naive cells positive for CXCR3 carried more hydrophobic TRB CDR3s than CXCR3-negative ones. Naive cells that were CXCR3-negative or CXCR3-positive used TRBV-TRBJ genes alike, while memory cells diverged.

CD45RO-CCR7+CD27+CD95- was the phenotype of naive CD8+ T cells. On this clonotype itself: What it recognizes is unknown.

UMI-labeled TRB cDNA libraries were prepared by 5' RACE. From its re-call of the 5' RACE reads, TCRdb lists each CDR3 protein once, without DNA. In total, the table holds about 98,000 distinct CDR3 sequences. This CDR3 region has 15 residues. CDR1 and CDR2 from the germline V gene are SNHLY and FYNNEI. The genes are TRBV2 and TRBJ2-1; the D call from TCRdb, TRBD1, cannot be confirmed without DNA. This sequence was found in a human donor in good health. Some clones in this sample may be carry-over from other donors' samples. Specimen: naive CXCR3+ CD8+ T cells from blood. The subset is: CD45RO-CCR7+CD27+CD95- naive CD8+ T cells expressing CXCR3 (TNR3+). The CDR3 sequence: CASPGWEGKYNEQFF. The full variable domain, with the rest looked up from reference TRBV2 and TRBJ2-1, is EPEVTQTPSHQVTQMGQEVILRCVPISNHLYFYWYRQILGQKVEFLVSFYNNEISEKSEIFDDQFSVERPDGSNFTLKIRSTKLEDSAMYFCASPGWEGKYNEQFFGPGTRLTVL.